This TCR beta chain is from a study of blood T cell repertoires in COVID-19 (dated by TCRdb to 2018 to 2020). Background for the entire study: Samples from collaborators originated in the United States, Italy and Spain and spanned both the acute and convalescent phases of COVID-19. The repertoires were released in a freely available public database meant as a resource for research on the immune response to SARS-CoV-2. Subjects who had been exposed to COVID-19, were actively infected with it, or had recovered from it provided the deeply sampled blood TCRbeta repertoires that made up the dataset. The samples were drawn from the first 160 participants of the ongoing ImmuneRACE study and from 1,254 subjects provided by 6 global collaborators. The prospective study material was composed of cDNA or gDNA derived from T cells, B-cell-depleted T cells, or PBMCs. The sample metadata nearly always contained a de-identified subject ID, COVID-19 status, age in years and sex. Where available, HLA class I and class II types were obtained from metadata supplied by the sample provider rather than from assay-based typing. On the study overall, not on this receptor specifically: The amount of clinical and demographic metadata varied by source and participant and was provided uncurated.

From the germline V gene, CDR1 is SGHDT and CDR2 is YYEEEE. A distance of 14 bases separates the germline ends of V and J, which lose 0 bases and 4 bases respectively. The CDR3 spans 16 residues, from the cysteine through the phenylalanine. The CDR3 DNA has 48 bases and is translated from base 1. The collaborating institutions used their own protocols to collect whole blood in K2EDTA tubes. For TCRbeta analysis, collaborator samples were shipped as frozen whole blood, as isolated PBMCs, or as DNA extracted from either sample type. Comment on this clone: This receptor's antigen is unknown. No much larger clonotype is one base removed from it; base qualities were not supplied.

TCRbeta CDR3 regions were amplified from genomic DNA using the immunoSEQ Assay, a bias-controlled multiplex PCR. In the authors' own workflow: The number of nucleated cells in each sample was estimated by amplification of reference gene primers within the assay. To quantify the absolute abundance of each unique TCRbeta CDR3 rearrangement, sequence reads were collapsed and filtered. Productive Simpson clonality was computed per sample as the square root of Simpson's diversity index over productive rearrangements. TCRdb carries this immuneACCESS record with in-frame sequences only. Its versions omit some clonotypes, under half of them owing to an unresolved V gene in the studies checked, with the rest unexplained. D and trimming come from the DNA, and the V and J calls and clone size come from that table. This sample lists a few hundred thousand clones; 65% to 90% were detected once. The ten largest clonotypes hold about 13% of the sample.

The V and J genes are TRBV5-6 and TRBJ2-1, with TRBD1 as a weak D call on 6 bases. The sequencing sample was made of peripheral blood. This sequence originates from a human donor in a cohort sampled during active COVID-19. CDR3 loop: CASSLALQGLYNEQFF. The DNA sequence is given as TGTGCCAGCAGCTTGGCCCTACAGGGCCTATACAATGAGCAGTTCTTC.